The clone carrying this T cell receptor beta chain was observed a handful of times. The record originates from a study of blood T cell repertoires in COVID-19. Study overall: The origin of the acute and convalescent COVID-19 samples was the United States, Italy and Spain. T cells, B-cell-depleted T cells, or PBMCs supplied cDNA or gDNA.

V was pared by 10 bases and J by 4 bases, with 2 bases of the junction left unmatched. CDR1 and CDR2 from the germline V gene are SNHLY and FYNNEI. This CDR3 has 12 amino acids. Authors' analysis steps: By means of reference gene primer amplification, nucleated cell counts were estimated. Here immunoSEQ multiplex PCR was the method, and the copy in TCRdb shows in-frame clones only, minus some. The V and J calls and clone size were taken over from that table, and D and trimming were inferred from the DNA. The sample records about 99,000 clones, roughly 78% being singletons. The receptor comes from an elderly woman with active or convalescent COVID-19. The gene calls are TRBV2 and TRBJ2-2; TRBD1 matches at 8 bases. Sequenced sample: peripheral blood. The CDR3 reads CAKQGGTGELFF. DNA of the CDR3: TGTGCCAAACAGGGGGGCACCGGGGAGCTGTTTTTT.